This T cell receptor beta chain was captured by sequencing in a study of blood T cells in healthy people across ages. General study results and limits: The study could not conclusively compare naive and antigen-experienced cells, given its unsorted PBMCs. There was a strong correlation between TCR beta diversity and naive T cell percentage.

Looked up from germline, CDR1 is SQVTM and CDR2 is ANQGSEA. This CDR3 is 10 amino acids long. This clonotype was seen a few times. Its specificity is unknown. At one boundary the junction diverges from the germline segment, which might be a read error. PCR was performed a second time for about 7 to 12 cycles using a sample-barcoded 5' primer and a J-beta primer mix. TCRdb reanalysed the 5' RACE reads using MiXCR and keeps one entry per CDR3 protein. This repertoire shows some 760,000 distinct CDR3 sequences, roughly 25% found once; its top ten account for 9.4%. At least 7 million PBMCs were isolated per sample. The data were also submitted as part of a second study, on T cells of mothers and their children. That report adds: When mothers and children were related, their normalized repertoire overlap, which was always slightly higher, did not differ significantly from that of unrelated pairs.

J is TRBJ2-5 and V is TRBV29-1; D is unclear. The sequencing input was blood. The TCR sequence derives from a boy aged 10-17 years in good health. The CDR3 DNA sequence: TGCAGCGTTGTGCTTGAGACCCGGTACTTC. The encoded protein is CSVVLETRYF.